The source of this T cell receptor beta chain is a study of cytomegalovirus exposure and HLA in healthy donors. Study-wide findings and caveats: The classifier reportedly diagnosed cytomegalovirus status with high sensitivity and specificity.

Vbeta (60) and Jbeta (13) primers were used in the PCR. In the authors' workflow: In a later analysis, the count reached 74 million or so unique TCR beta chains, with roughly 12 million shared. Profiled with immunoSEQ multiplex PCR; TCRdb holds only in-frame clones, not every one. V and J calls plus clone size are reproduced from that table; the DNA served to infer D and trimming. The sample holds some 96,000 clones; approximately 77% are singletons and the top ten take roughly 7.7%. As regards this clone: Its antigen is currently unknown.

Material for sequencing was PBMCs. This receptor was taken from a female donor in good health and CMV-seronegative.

The CDR3, as DNA: TGTGCCAGCAGCTTGGAGGACAGGGGGTATGAGCAGTTCTTC. Amino acids: CASSLEDRGYEQFF. The chain is built from TRBV5-4 and TRBJ2-1, with 10 bases matching TRBD1. CDR1 is SGHNT and CDR2 is YYREEE in the germline V gene (reference sequence). CDR3 length equals 14 residues. V was clipped by 0 bases and J by 8 bases; unmatched bases: 2.